This T cell receptor beta chain was sequenced in a study of T cell repertoires in cytomegalovirus infection. The overall study: Peptides in the study included HLA-C-restricted and HLA-B-restricted CMV epitopes. In public TCR beta signatures, there were indications of both CMV infection and matching HLA type. Study results and limitations: Pooled public TCR beta family frequency picked out CMV carriers with the relevant HLA. Dominating the ex vivo response were HLA-C-restricted CMV-specific TCR beta clonotypes.

TCRdb recomputed calls from the reads with MiXCR, one row per CDR3 protein. In the table there are nearly 700,000 distinct CDR3 sequences, 30% to 35% of which are singletons. The length of the CDR3 is 15 residues. With V trimmed by 0 bases and J by 8 bases, 9 bases remained unmatched. Germline V gene data show CDR1 as SGHAT and CDR2 as FQNNGV. This clonotype occurred once. The antigen is undetermined. The J gene is TRBJ2-7, the V gene TRBV11-2, with 8 bases fitting TRBD2. Source: cultured PBMCs, taken from culture after CMV antigen stimulation. This sequence was found in a human donor in good health (CMV status not recorded). Some clones in this sample may be carry-over from other donors' samples. The CDR3: CASSLESREGYQQYF. CDR3 sequence (DNA): TGTGCCAGCAGCTTAGAATCCCGGGAGGGTTACCAGCAGTACTTC.